These 30 T cell receptor beta chains were all obtained from the same sample, sequenced in a study of identical twins. TCRdb reanalysed the 5' RACE reads using MiXCR and keeps one entry per CDR3 protein. The sample consists of roughly 690,000 distinct CDR3 sequences, about 20% of them appearing once. The sample also formed part of further work on T cells expressing NK-cell markers.

The sequenced sample consisted of PBMCs. The receptor set was obtained from a young woman in good health.

This clonotype has just a few counts. The chain uses TRBV7-8 and TRBJ2-5, with a weak D call TRBD1 (5 bases). From germline, CDR1 is SGHVS and CDR2 FQNEAQ. This CDR3 has 16 amino acids. The V and J ends lost 0 bases and 5 bases respectively, with 16 bases between them. The CDR3 is CASSLAGALVEETQYF. The CDR3 coding sequence is TGTGCCAGCAGCTTAGCAGGGGCCCTGGTGGAGGAGACCCAGTACTTC.

The chain links TRBV18 to TRBJ2-1; D may be TRBD2 (6 bases). Per the germline V gene, CDR1 is KGHSH and CDR2 is LQKENI. The CDR3 covers 11 residues. Trimming stripped 8 bases from V and 10 bases from J, with 12 bases between. The CDR3 loop reads CASTTSYEQFF. CDR3 DNA sequence: TGTGCCAGCACCACTAGCTACGAGCAGTTCTTC.

This clonotype showed up many times. This chain uses TRBV20-1 with TRBJ2-1, with a possible D match to TRBD2 (6 bases). V lost 3 bases to trimming and J lost 8 bases, with 8 bases between them. The CDR3 is made up of 11 amino acids. Per germline, CDR1 DFQATT and CDR2 SNEGSKA (reference sequence). CDR3 nucleotide sequence: TGCAGTGCTAGCGGGAGTTATGAGCAGTTCTTC. Translation gives CSASGSYEQFF.

This clonotype appeared a few times. The gene calls are TRBV7-6 and TRBJ2-5, with TRBD1 matching over 11 bases. Germline CDR1 SGHVS, CDR2 FNYEAQ. The CDR3 loop spans 16 amino acids. Trimming took 5 bases from V and 0 from J; bases not matched to a gene: 5. The CDR3 DNA sequence: TGTGCCAGCAGCGAACGGGACAGGGGGTACCAAGAGACCCAGTACTTC. Its protein is CASSERDRGYQETQYF.

The chain recombines TRBV15 with TRBJ2-2, with D possibly matching TRBD1 (5 bases). CDR3 length: 15 amino acids. V dropped 5 bases and J dropped 5 bases, with 15 bases sitting between them. Germline loops: CDR1 LNHNV, CDR2 YYDKDF (reference sequence). CDR3 in amino acids: CATSSSWGSTGELFF. The CDR3 DNA reads as TGTGCCACCAGCTCAAGTTGGGGCTCAACCGGGGAGCTGTTTTTT. The full variable domain, rest sourced from reference TRBV15 and TRBJ2-2, is DAMVIQNPRYQVTQFGKPVTLSCSQTLNHNVMYWYQQKSSQAPKLLFHYYDKDFNNEADTPDNFQSRRPNTSFCFLDIRSPGLGDTAMYLCATSSSWGSTGELFFGEGSRLTVL.

The chain employs TRBV20-1 and TRBJ2-3; no firm D call. This CDR3 has 13 residues. V was clipped by 3 bases and J by 5 bases, with 12 bases between them. CDR1 is DFQATT, CDR2 SNEGSKA, per germline (reference sequence). For the CDR3, the DNA is TGCAGTGCTAGCGCGATAGTTGGAGATACGCAGTATTTT. It encodes CSASAIVGDTQYF.

V usage is TRBV12-3 or TRBV12-4 and J usage is TRBJ1-4; no clear D gene. This CDR3 has 15 amino acids. V was cut by 7 bases and J by 0 bases, with 12 bases left in between. The CDR3 loop reads CASTLSGATNEKLFF. In DNA, the CDR3 is TGTGCCAGCACCCTCTCTGGAGCAACTAATGAAAAACTGTTTTTT.

CDR3 protein: CASSLGFVGETQYF. CDR3 DNA: TGCGCCAGCAGCTTGGGTTTCGTGGGGGAGACCCAGTACTTC. This rearrangement joins TRBV5-1 to TRBJ2-5; no clear D. The CDR3 contains 14 residues. The germline V gene encodes CDR1 SGHRS and CDR2 YFSETQ. V lost 0 bases and J 5 bases, leaving 11 bases between the germline ends.

The rearrangement links TRBV29-1 to TRBJ2-7; D remains unclear. There are 14 residues in the CDR3. The germline V and J ends were trimmed by 7 bases and 0 bases, with 16 bases remaining between them. The germline gives CDR1 SQVTM, CDR2 ANQGSEA. CDR3 sequence: CSARNGTISYEQYF. CDR3 sequence (DNA): TGCAGCGCCCGTAATGGAACTATCTCCTACGAGCAGTACTTC.

The sample holds a few counts of this clonotype. CDR3 nucleotide sequence: TGCAGCGTTAATCACCCAGGAAACACTGAAGCTTTCTTT. It yields the protein CSVNHPGNTEAFF. The chain employs TRBV29-1 and TRBJ1-1; no clear D. CDR3 length: 13 residues. Trimming pared 5 bases from V and 2 bases from J, leaving 12 bases between. Germline CDR1 SQVTM, CDR2 ANQGSEA. Filled out from reference TRBV29-1 and TRBJ1-1, the complete variable domain reads SAVISQKPSRDICQRGTSLTIQCQVDSQVTMMFWYRQQPGQSLTLIATANQGSEATYESGFVIDKFPISRPNLTFSTLTVSNMSPEDSSIYLCSVNHPGNTEAFFGQGTRLTVV.

This clonotype occurred many times. The chain has TRBV9 and TRBJ2-1, with TRBD2 as a possible D gene (6 bases). This CDR3 is built from 15 residues. The V gene lost 3 bases and the J gene lost 0 bases, with 10 bases spanning the gap. Germline loops: CDR1 SGDLS, CDR2 YYNGEE. The CDR3 here is CASSDSGSSYNEQFF. Here the CDR3 DNA reads TGTGCCAGCAGCGATTCCGGGAGCTCCTACAATGAGCAGTTCTTC.

The V gene is TRBV2, the J gene TRBJ2-1; TRBD2 might be the D (5 bases). V lost 6 bases and J lost 8, with 14 bases in between. The V gene's germline CDR1 is SNHLY and CDR2 FYNNEI. This CDR3 is 13 amino acids long. The CDR3 protein is CASSFFWTDEQFF. The CDR3 DNA follows: TGTGCCAGCAGCTTCTTCTGGACTGATGAGCAGTTCTTC.

This chain connects TRBV20-1 to TRBJ2-1; D is unclear. CDR3 length: 15 amino acids. V was shortened by 2 bases and J by 2 bases, with 13 bases between the two germline ends. Germline lookup yields CDR1 DFQATT and CDR2 SNEGSKA (reference sequence). CDR3 sequence: CSARISARPYNEQFF. CDR3 DNA sequence: TGCAGTGCTAGAATCTCCGCGCGGCCCTACAATGAGCAGTTCTTC.

This chain links TRBV5-1 with TRBJ2-1, with D unclear. The CDR3 length is 14 residues. CDR1 and CDR2 (germline): SGHRS, YFSETQ. The V and J ends lost 1 base and 8 bases respectively, with 13 bases between them. CDR3 coding DNA: TGCGCCAGCAGCTTGATTCAGGTTAACGATGAGCAGTTCTTC. Its protein is CASSLIQVNDEQFF. Full variable domain (remainder filled in from reference TRBV5-1 and TRBJ2-1): KAGVTQTPRYLIKTRGQQVTLSCSPISGHRSVSWYQQTPGQGLQFLFEYFSETQRNKGNFPGRFSGRQFSNSRSEMNVSTLELGDSALYLCASSLIQVNDEQFFGPGTRLTVL.

This clonotype was found a few times. The chain carries TRBV12-3 or TRBV12-4 and TRBJ1-2, with D maybe TRBD1 (6 bases). The CDR3 is 16 residues long. Trimming removed 6 bases at V and 4 bases at J, with 21 bases between. The CDR3 DNA reads as TGTGCCAGCAGGTCCGACAGGAATCAGCGGAGCTATGGCTACACCTTC. As protein: CASRSDRNQRSYGYTF.

This sequence joins TRBV10-3 and TRBJ2-3, with D uncertain. CDR3 length: 13 residues. Trimming shortened V by 7 bases and J by 2 bases, and 10 bases separated the two germline ends. Germline V lookup: CDR1 ENHRY, CDR2 SYGVKD. CDR3 sequence reads: CAINGGDTDTQYF. Here the CDR3 DNA reads TGTGCCATCAACGGTGGCGACACAGATACGCAGTATTTT.

This clonotype was counted between two and nine times. The chain carries TRBV12-3 or TRBV12-4 and TRBJ2-1, with D possibly matching TRBD1 (5 bases). The ends were cut back, 4 bases at V and 5 bases at J, with 18 bases in the middle. The CDR3 is made up of 16 amino acids. The CDR3 here is CASSSSEGRAHNEQFF. The CDR3 coding sequence is TGTGCCAGCAGTTCCTCCGAAGGCAGGGCCCACAATGAGCAGTTCTTC.

The chain links TRBV6-1 to TRBJ2-7; TRBD2 matches 10 bases. Germline assignment: CDR1 MNHNS and CDR2 SASEGT. The CDR3 extends over 14 amino acids. Trimming at V came to 6 bases and at J to 0 bases, leaving 2 bases not matched to a gene. The CDR3 loop reads CASSGLAASYEQYF. CDR3 coding DNA: TGTGCCAGCAGCGGACTAGCGGCCTCCTACGAGCAGTACTTC.

Only a few counts were recorded for this clonotype. The V call is TRBV29-1, the J call TRBJ2-2; tentatively, D is TRBD1 (5 bases). The CDR3 has 13 residues. CDR1 and CDR2 from the germline V gene are SQVTM and ANQGSEA. V was shortened by 2 bases and J by 5 bases, with 9 bases between the two germline ends. CDR3 in amino acids: CSVEQGWTGELFF. The CDR3, as DNA: TGCAGCGTTGAACAGGGATGGACCGGGGAGCTGTTTTTT.

The V call is TRBV7-6, the J call TRBJ2-7, with D perhaps TRBD2 (5 bases). The germline gives CDR1 SGHVS, CDR2 FNYEAQ. V lost 5 bases to trimming and J lost 5 bases, with 16 bases between them. CDR3 length equals 14 residues. The CDR3 bases are TGTGCCAGCAGCAGAGACCGGACTTCCCACGAGCAGTACTTC. This translates into CASSRDRTSHEQYF.

This clonotype showed up many times. The V and J genes are TRBV20-1 and TRBJ1-5; D is uncertain. The CDR3 runs to 12 residues. Germline CDR1 and CDR2: DFQATT and SNEGSKA (reference sequence). V lost 1 base and J lost 5, with 6 bases in between. This CDR3 reads CSARGPDQPQHF. The DNA of the CDR3 is TGCAGTGCTAGAGGCCCCGATCAGCCCCAGCATTTT.

This clonotype has a handful of counts. The chain recombines TRBV20-1 with TRBJ2-5; D ambiguous. Germline lookup yields CDR1 DFQATT and CDR2 SNEGSKA (reference sequence). The CDR3 is made up of 12 amino acids. The V gene lost 6 bases and the J gene lost 5 bases, with 13 bases spanning the gap. The DNA for the CDR3 is TGCAGTGCAGACCCCGTTCGGGAGACCCAGTACTTC. Residues: CSADPVRETQYF.

J is TRBJ1-4 and V is TRBV7-9, with TRBD1 matching over 8 bases. CDR1 and CDR2 from the germline V gene are SEHNR and FQNEAQ (reference sequence). After removal of 1 base from V and 5 bases from J, the junction contained 6 bases not matched to a gene. The CDR3 runs 16 residues. DNA of the CDR3: TGTGCCAGCAGCTTAGGCCAGGGGGCGCGCAATGAAAAACTGTTTTTT. This translates into CASSLGQGARNEKLFF.

This clonotype was seen more than once but under ten times. The chain couples TRBV7-2 to TRBJ1-6; the D is unclear. Germline V gives CDR1 SGHTA, CDR2 FQGNSA. V was pared by 5 bases and J by 0 bases, with 5 bases between. The CDR3 consists of 14 residues. The CDR3 here is CASSASSYNSPLHF. DNA for the CDR3: TGTGCCAGCAGCGCCAGCTCCTATAATTCACCCCTCCACTTT.

This clonotype was counted many times. The CDR3 protein is CATSAEYRGEQFF. In DNA, the CDR3 is TGTGCCACCAGTGCCGAATACAGGGGTGAGCAGTTCTTC. The chain links TRBV24-1 to TRBJ2-1, with TRBD1 identical over 7 bases. Germline V lookup: CDR1 KGHDR, CDR2 SFDVKD. V trimming: 5 bases; J trimming: 9 bases; junction bases outside the gene matches: 6. The CDR3 sequence is 13 residues long.

This clonotype was counted a few times. The CDR3 loop reads CANTRPAGTDTQYF. The CDR3 DNA reads TGTGCCAACACGAGACCAGCAGGCACAGATACGCAGTATTTT. The chain has TRBV12-3 or TRBV12-4 and TRBJ2-3; D unclear. V lost 10 bases and J 1 base, leaving 15 bases between the germline ends. The CDR3 is made up of 14 amino acids.

This chain connects TRBV7-2 to TRBJ2-7; D is perhaps TRBD2 (6 bases). The germline gives CDR1 SGHTA, CDR2 FQGNSA. The CDR3 is made up of 15 amino acids. V dropped 5 bases and J dropped 2 bases, with 16 bases sitting between them. The CDR3 loop is CASSLGLPSPYEQYF. CDR3 sequence (DNA): TGTGCCAGCAGCCTGGGACTGCCCTCCCCCTACGAGCAGTACTTC.

V gene TRBV20-1 combines with J gene TRBJ1-6; possibly TRBD1 for D (6 bases). Trimming pared 1 base from V and 14 bases from J, leaving 18 bases between. Germline-derived CDR1 and CDR2 are DFQATT and SNEGSKA (reference sequence). The CDR3 totals 14 residues. The CDR3 spells CSARVMTGIAALHF. CDR3 in DNA: TGCAGTGCTAGAGTTATGACAGGCATCGCGGCCCTCCACTTT.

The chain has TRBV2 and TRBJ1-1, with 10 bases that match TRBD1. There are 14 residues in the CDR3. Germline CDR1 and CDR2: SNHLY and FYNNEI. With 0 bases clipped from V and 11 bases from J, the junction kept 6 bases outside the gene matches. The CDR3 loop is CASSEAGTGVRAFF. CDR3 nucleotide sequence: TGTGCCAGCAGTGAAGCCGGGACAGGGGTTAGGGCTTTCTTT.

This clonotype has only a few counts. The chain has TRBV4-1 and TRBJ2-1, with TRBD1 as a possible D gene (5 bases). The V end lost 3 bases, the J end lost 5 bases, and 17 bases lay between the germline ends. There are 16 residues in the CDR3. CDR1 and CDR2 from the germline V gene are MGHRA and YSYEKL. The CDR3: CASSQWWGREDNEQFF. Written as DNA, the CDR3 is TGCGCCAGCAGCCAGTGGTGGGGCCGAGAGGACAATGAGCAGTTCTTC.